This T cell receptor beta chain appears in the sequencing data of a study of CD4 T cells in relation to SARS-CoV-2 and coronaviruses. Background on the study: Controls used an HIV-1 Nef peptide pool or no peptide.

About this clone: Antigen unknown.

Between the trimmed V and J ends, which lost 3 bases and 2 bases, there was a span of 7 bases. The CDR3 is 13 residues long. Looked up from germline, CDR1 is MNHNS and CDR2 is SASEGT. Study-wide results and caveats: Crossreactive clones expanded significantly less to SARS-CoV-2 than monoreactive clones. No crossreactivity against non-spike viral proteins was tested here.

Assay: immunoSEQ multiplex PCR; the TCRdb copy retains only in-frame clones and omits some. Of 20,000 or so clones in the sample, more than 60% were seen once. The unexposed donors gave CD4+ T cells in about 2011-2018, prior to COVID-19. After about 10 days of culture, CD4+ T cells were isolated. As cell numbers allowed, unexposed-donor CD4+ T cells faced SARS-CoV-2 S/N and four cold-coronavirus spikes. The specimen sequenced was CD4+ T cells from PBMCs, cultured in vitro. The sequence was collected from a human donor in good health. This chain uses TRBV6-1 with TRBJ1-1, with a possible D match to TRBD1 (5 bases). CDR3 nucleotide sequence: TGTGCCAGCAGTGATACAGGAAACACTGAAGCTTTCTTT. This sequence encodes CASSDTGNTEAFF.